The sequence of this T cell receptor (beta chain) was determined in a study of CD8 T cells in ankylosing spondylitis (dated by TCRdb to 2016 to 2017). Background for the entire study: The study set out to find disease-linked TCR variants by profiling T cell receptor beta repertoires in ankylosing spondylitis patients and healthy donors. The whole study cohort included 108 healthy donors and 25 ankylosing spondylitis patients. Peripheral blood samples were taken, and synovial fluid was additionally collected from ankylosing spondylitis patients.

The germline V gene specifies MDHEN as CDR1 and SYDVKM as CDR2. V sheds 10 bases and J sheds 5 bases, leaving 23 bases between their ends. Taken from cysteine to phenylalanine, the CDR3 has 15 residues. Only the CDR3 portion is preserved as DNA: 45 bases, with reading frame beginning at the first base. The full study reports these points: Some of the motif variants had been reported before in the synovial fluid and blood of reactive arthritis patients, a finding that suggests common disease-initiation mechanisms. The disease-linked clones had a CD8+ phenotype and were found at relatively low frequencies in peripheral blood. A TCR beta motif of several highly homologous amino acid variants appeared characteristic of blood from ankylosing spondylitis patients. According to the report, matched synovial fluid samples from ankylosing spondylitis patients were significantly enriched for the disease-linked clones.

This clonotype showed up just a few times. Its antigen is still unknown. No much larger clonotype is one base removed from it; base qualities were not supplied. Sequenced using an Illumina HiSeq 2500. Quantitative 5'-RACE with molecular barcodes was used to prepare TCR beta libraries. The authors processed their data as follows. A new computational method based on a probabilistic model of VDJ rearrangement was used to identify disease-linked TCR variants. TCRdb itself trimmed the public reads at Q25 with fastp, ran MiXCR and retained productive beta chains. Identical CDR3 proteins give one entry, which carries the most common genes and DNA. The V and J calls, along with clone size, are taken from TCRdb and not from the paper's own processing. The sample data list roughly 170,000 distinct CDR3 sequences, and roughly 10% of these were observed just once. The top ten constitute over 12% of the sample.

Sequencing was done on a sample of blood, either unsorted or a sorted T cell fraction (not recorded which). The chain is encoded by TRBV28 joined to TRBJ2-5; TRBD2 is a possible D gene, resting on 6 matching bases. The sequence was collected from a female donor with ankylosing spondylitis or in good health (not recorded which). The nucleotide sequence reads as follows: TGTGCCAACTCCCCCGGGACTGGTCTGGATGAGACCCAGTACTTC. It specifies CANSPGTGLDETQYF.